The text below deals with one TCR beta chain. Its antigen is as yet unknown. This sample is part of a study of T cell responses to AZD1222 COVID-19 vaccine. Clones were sequenced by immunoSEQ multiplex PCR, and TCRdb holds only the in-frame ones, with some missing. The repertoire holds 100,000 to 150,000 clones, with approximately 92% as singletons. Trimming at V came to 1 base and at J to 3 bases, leaving 9 bases not matched to a gene. CDR3 length equals 16 residues. Germline V gives CDR1 MNHNS, CDR2 SASEGT. Whole-study results and caveats: Baseline antibody screening turned up just a handful of seropositive AZD1222 recipients. Increases in Spike-specific TCR breadth and depth were seen after two AZD1222 doses. Vaccine-associated CD4 TCRs spanned spike, dominant at 160-218 and 743-854.

This receptor was taken from an adult who received the AZD1222 COVID-19 vaccine. Material: peripheral blood, obtained 28 days after the second AZD1222 dose. The V and J genes are TRBV6-1 and TRBJ2-7; 7 nucleotides agree with TRBD1. The CDR3, as DNA: TGTGCCAGCAGTGAAGATGTGACAGGGCCCTACTACGAGCAGTACTTC. This encodes CASSEDVTGPYYEQYF.